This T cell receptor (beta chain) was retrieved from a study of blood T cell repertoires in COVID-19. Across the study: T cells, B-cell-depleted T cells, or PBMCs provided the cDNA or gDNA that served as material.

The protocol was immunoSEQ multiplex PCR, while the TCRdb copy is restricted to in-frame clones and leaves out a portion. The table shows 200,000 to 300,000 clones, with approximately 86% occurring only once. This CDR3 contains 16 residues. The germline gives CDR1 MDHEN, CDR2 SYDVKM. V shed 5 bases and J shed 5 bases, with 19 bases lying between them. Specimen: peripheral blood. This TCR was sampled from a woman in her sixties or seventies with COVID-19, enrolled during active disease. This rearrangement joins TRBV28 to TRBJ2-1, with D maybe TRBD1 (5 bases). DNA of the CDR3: TGTGCCAGCAGTCTACAGACAGCTGCTACGCACAATGAGCAGTTCTTC. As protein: CASSLQTAATHNEQFF.